Only a few counts were recorded for the clone carrying this TCR beta chain. This entry comes from a study of T-cell reconstitution after alpha-beta-depleted transplantation in children. A library of TCRbeta sequences, prepared with unique molecular identifiers, was generated. MiXCR, applied by TCRdb to the PCR reads, yields one record per CDR3 protein. Among some 600,000 distinct CDR3 sequences listed, approximately 12% were seen once. Germline V lookup: CDR1 GTSNPN, CDR2 SVGIG (reference sequence). The CDR3 has 14 amino acids. Trimming removed 3 bases from V and 4 bases from J, with 14 bases in between.

This specimen consisted of PBMCs, mostly from graft donor cells, obtained 360 days after TCRalphabeta/CD19-depleted stem cell transplant. The gene calls are TRBV30 and TRBJ2-3; D gene ambiguous. The receptor was isolated from a male patient younger than 18 who had a stem cell transplant for acute myeloid leukemia, so the T cells may come from the graft donor. The CDR3 loop reads CAWSRRASADTQYF. CDR3 sequence (DNA): TGTGCCTGGAGCCGTCGGGCGTCGGCAGATACGCAGTATTTT.